This entry concerns a single TCR beta chain. V gave up 3 bases and J gave up 8 bases, with 14 bases separating them. CDR3 length: 13 amino acids. CDR1 is SQVTM and CDR2 is ANQGSEA in the germline V gene. The TCRbeta library was prepared with unique molecular identifiers. Via MiXCR, TCRdb re-called the PCR reads, giving one row per CDR3 protein. The sample holds about 540,000 distinct CDR3 sequences; approximately 20% are singletons and the top ten take 3.3%. The record originates from a study of T-cell reconstitution after alpha-beta-depleted transplantation in children. The TCR was taken from a human donor who donated a stem cell graft to a child with acute lymphoblastic leukemia. This sequence joins TRBV29-1 and TRBJ1-5; D remains unclear. Sequences were derived from PBMCs from the stem cell graft donor, sampled from the stem cell graft. CDR3 region: CSVEGTDGEPQHF. CDR3 DNA sequence: TGCAGCGTTGAGGGTACAGATGGGGAGCCCCAGCATTTT.